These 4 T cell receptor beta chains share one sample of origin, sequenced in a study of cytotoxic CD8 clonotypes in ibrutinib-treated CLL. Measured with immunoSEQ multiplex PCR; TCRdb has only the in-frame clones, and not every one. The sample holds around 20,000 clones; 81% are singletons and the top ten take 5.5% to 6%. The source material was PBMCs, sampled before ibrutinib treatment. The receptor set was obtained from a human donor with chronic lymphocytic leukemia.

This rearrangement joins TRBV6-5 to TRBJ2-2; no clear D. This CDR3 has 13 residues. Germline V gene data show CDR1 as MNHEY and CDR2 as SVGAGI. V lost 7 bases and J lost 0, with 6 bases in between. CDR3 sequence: CASNPSNTGELFF. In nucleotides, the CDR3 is TGTGCCAGCAACCCATCGAACACCGGGGAGCTGTTTTTT.

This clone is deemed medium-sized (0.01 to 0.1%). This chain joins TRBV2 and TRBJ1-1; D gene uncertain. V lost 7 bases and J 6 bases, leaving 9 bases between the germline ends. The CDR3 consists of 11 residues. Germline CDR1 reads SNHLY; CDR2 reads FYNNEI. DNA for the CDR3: TGTGCCAGCACCCTACGGGCTGAAGCTTTCTTT. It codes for CASTLRAEAFF.

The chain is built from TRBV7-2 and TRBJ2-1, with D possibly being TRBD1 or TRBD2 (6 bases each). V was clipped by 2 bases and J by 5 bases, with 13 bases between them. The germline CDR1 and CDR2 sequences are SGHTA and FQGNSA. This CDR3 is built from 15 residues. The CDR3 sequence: CASSLYGGDNNEQFF. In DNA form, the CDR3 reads TGTGCCAGCAGCTTATATGGCGGGGACAACAATGAGCAGTTCTTC.

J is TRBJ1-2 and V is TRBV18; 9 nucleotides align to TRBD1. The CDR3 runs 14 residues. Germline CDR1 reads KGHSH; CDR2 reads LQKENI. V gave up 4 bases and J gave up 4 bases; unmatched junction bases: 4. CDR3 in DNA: TGTGCCAGCTCACGGGACAGGGAGACCTATGGCTACACCTTC. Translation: CASSRDRETYGYTF.